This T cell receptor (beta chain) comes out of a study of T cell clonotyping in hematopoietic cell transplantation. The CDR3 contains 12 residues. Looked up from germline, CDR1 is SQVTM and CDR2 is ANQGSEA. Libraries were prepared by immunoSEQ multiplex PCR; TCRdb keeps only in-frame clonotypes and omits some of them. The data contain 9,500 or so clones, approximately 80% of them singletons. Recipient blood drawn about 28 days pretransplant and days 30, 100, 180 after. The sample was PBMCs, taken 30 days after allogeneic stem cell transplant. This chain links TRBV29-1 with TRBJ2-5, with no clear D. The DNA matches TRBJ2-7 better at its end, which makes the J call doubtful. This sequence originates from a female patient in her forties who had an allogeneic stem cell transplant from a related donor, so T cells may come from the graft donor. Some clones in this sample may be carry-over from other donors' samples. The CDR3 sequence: CSVDGFGYEQYF. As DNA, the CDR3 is TGCAGCGTTGATGGATTCGGTTACGAGCAGTACTTC.